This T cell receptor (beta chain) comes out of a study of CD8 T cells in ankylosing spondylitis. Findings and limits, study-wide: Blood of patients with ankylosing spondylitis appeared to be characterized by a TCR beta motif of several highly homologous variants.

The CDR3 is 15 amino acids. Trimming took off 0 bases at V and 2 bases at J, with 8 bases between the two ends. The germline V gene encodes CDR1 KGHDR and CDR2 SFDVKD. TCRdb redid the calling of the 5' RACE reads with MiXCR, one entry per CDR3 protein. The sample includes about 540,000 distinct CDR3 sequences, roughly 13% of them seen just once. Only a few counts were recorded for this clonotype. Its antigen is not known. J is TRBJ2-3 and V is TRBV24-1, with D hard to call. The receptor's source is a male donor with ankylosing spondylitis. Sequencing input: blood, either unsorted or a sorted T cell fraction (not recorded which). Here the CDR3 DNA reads TGTGCCACCAGTGATTTGGCCGTAGACACAGATACGCAGTATTTT. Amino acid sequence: CATSDLAVDTDTQYF.